Each of the 8 T cell receptor beta chains below was sequenced from the same sample in a study of T cells in Graves' hyperthyroidism and ophthalmopathy. Template material for amplifying TCR beta CDR3 regions consisted of RNA transcripts. HTBI primers were employed in a first-round RT-PCR of the TCR CDR3. TCRdb ran MiXCR on the multiplex PCR reads and lists one entry per CDR3 protein. The profile shows fewer than 750,000 distinct CDR3 sequences, about 43% of them singletons. Sequencing was performed on peripheral blood or thyroid tissue (not recorded which). These TCRs come from a woman aged 18-30 years with Graves' hyperthyroidism.

Comments on this clonotype: A much larger clone lies one base from this, so it may be a read error. The chain links TRBV5-1 to TRBJ2-7; D gene uncertain. The germline V gene encodes CDR1 SGHRS and CDR2 YFSETQ. The CDR3 is 15 residues long. V was trimmed by 0 bases and J by 0 bases, leaving 10 bases between them. Here the CDR3 reads CASSLALSHSYEQYF. For the CDR3, the DNA is TGCGCCAGCAGCTTGGCTCTTAGCCACTCCTACGAGCAGTACTTC.

This clonotype turned up a few times. The chain is built from TRBV20-1 and TRBJ1-1; D is unresolved. V lost 1 base, J lost 1 base, and 7 bases lay in between. CDR1 DFQATT and CDR2 SNEGSKA come from the germline V gene (reference sequence). The CDR3 sequence is 13 residues long. CDR3 nucleotide sequence: TGCAGTGCTAGAGTCCGGGGGAACACTGAAGCTTTCTTT. It translates to CSARVRGNTEAFF.

This clonotype was detected once. It is likely a read error, because the conserved phenylalanine at the end of the CDR3 is missing. The genes are TRBV7-2 and TRBJ1-1; D not resolved. The V end lost 1 base, the J end lost 1 base, and 7 bases lay between the germline ends. The germline V gene has CDR1 SGHTA and CDR2 FQGNSA. The CDR3 is made up of 14 amino acids. This CDR3 is CASSLGGRNTEAFL. CDR3 bases: TGTGCCAGCAGCTTAGGAGGGAGGAACACTGAAGCTTTCCTT.

This clonotype showed up many times. The chain is built from TRBV19 and TRBJ1-5; D possibly corresponds to TRBD1 (5 bases). V was trimmed by 5 bases and J by 0 bases, leaving 11 bases between them. CDR3 length: 15 residues. The germline gives CDR1 LNHDA, CDR2 SQIVND (reference sequence). The CDR3 is CASSQSGNSNQPQHF. Written as DNA, the CDR3 is TGTGCCAGTAGTCAATCAGGGAATAGCAATCAGCCCCAGCATTTT.

Concerning this clonotype itself: A read error may produce the germline difference seen at one junction end. This chain joins TRBV28 and TRBJ1-1, with D unclear. CDR3 length equals 13 residues. Germline V lookup: CDR1 MDHEN, CDR2 SYDVKM. The CDR3 loop reads CASSSGGFTEASF. The CDR3 nucleotides are TGTGCCAGCAGTTCGGGCGGGTTCACTGAAGCTTCCTTT.

The chain joins TRBV7-6 to TRBJ2-7, with D possibly TRBD2 on 6 matching bases. V dropped 5 bases and J dropped 5 bases, with 13 bases sitting between them. The CDR3 is made up of 13 amino acids. Germline V lookup: CDR1 SGHVS, CDR2 FNYEAQ. The CDR3 nucleotides are TGTGCCAGCAGCGCGGGACCCAACAACGAGCAGTACTTC. Amino acids: CASSAGPNNEQYF. Based on the CDR3 plus reference TRBV7-6 and TRBJ2-7, the full variable domain is GAGVSQSPRYKVTKRGQDVALRCDPISGHVSLYWYRQALGQGPEFLTYFNYEAQQDKSGLPNDRFSAERPEGSISTLTIQRTEQRDSAMYRCASSAGPNNEQYFGPGTRLTVT.

The table lists this clonotype with many counts. V is TRBV12-3 or TRBV12-4 and J is TRBJ1-1; unclear D gene. Trimming left V 4 bases short and J 0 bases short, with 12 bases between. This CDR3 region has 15 residues. The CDR3 sequence: CASSSRPMMNTEAFF. The CDR3, as DNA: TGTGCCAGCAGTTCGAGGCCGATGATGAACACTGAAGCTTTCTTT.

This clonotype was seen repeatedly, ten times or more. The genes are TRBV5-4 and TRBJ1-2, with no clear D. V dropped 1 base and J dropped 6 bases, with 10 bases sitting between them. Per germline, CDR1 SGHNT and CDR2 YYREEE (reference sequence). The CDR3 consists of 13 residues. CDR3 nucleotides: TGTGCCAGCAGCTTGTTCGAAGCGGATGGCTACACCTTC. This encodes CASSLFEADGYTF. The entire variable domain, with the rest obtained from reference TRBV5-4 and TRBJ1-2, is as follows: ETGVTQSPTHLIKTRGQQVTLRCSSQSGHNTVSWYQQALGQGPQFIFQYYREEENGRGNFPPRFSGLQFPNYSSELNVNALELDDSALYLCASSLFEADGYTFGSGTRLTVV.